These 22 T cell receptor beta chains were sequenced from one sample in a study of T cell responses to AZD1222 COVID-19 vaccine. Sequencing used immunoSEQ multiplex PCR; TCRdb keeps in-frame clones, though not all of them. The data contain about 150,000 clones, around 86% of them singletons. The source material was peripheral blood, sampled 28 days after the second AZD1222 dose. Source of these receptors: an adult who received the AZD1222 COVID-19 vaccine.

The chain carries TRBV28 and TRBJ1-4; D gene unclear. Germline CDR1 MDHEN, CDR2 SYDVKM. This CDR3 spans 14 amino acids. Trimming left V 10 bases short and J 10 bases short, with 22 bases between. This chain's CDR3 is CATSPHALSGKLFF. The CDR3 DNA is TGTGCCACATCCCCTCATGCCTTATCGGGAAAACTGTTTTTT.

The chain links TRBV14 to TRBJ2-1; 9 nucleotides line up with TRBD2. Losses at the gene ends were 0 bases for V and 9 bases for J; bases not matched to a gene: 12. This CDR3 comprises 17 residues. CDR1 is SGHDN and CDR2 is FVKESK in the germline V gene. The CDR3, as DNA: TGTGCCAGCAGCCAAGATCGCGTCCTAGCTAGCGGGGCTGAGCAGTTCTTC. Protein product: CASSQDRVLASGAEQFF.

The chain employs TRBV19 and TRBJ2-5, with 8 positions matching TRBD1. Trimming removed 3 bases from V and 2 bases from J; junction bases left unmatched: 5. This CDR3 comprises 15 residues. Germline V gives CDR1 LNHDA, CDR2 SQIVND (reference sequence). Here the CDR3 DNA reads TGTGCCAGTAGTATGGGACAGGCCGAGCAAGAGACCCAGTACTTC. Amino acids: CASSMGQAEQETQYF.

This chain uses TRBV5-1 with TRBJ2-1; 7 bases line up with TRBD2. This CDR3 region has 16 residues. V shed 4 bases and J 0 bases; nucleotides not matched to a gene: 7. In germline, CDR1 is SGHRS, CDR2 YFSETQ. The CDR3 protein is CASSPLSGDSYNEQFF. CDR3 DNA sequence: TGCGCCAGCAGCCCGCTCAGCGGGGACTCCTACAATGAGCAGTTCTTC.

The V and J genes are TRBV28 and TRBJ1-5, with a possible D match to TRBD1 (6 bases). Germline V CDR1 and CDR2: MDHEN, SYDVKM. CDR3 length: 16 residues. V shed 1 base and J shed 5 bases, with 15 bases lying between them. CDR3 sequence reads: CASSLLGARGDQPQHF. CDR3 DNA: TGTGCCAGCAGTTTATTGGGGGCTAGAGGTGATCAGCCCCAGCATTTT.

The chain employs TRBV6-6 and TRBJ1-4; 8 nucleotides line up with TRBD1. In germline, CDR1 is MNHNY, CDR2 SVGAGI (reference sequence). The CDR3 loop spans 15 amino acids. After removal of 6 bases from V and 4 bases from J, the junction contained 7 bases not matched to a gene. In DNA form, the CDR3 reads TGTGCCAGCAGCACAGGGGGGACAGTTAATGAAAAACTGTTTTTT. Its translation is CASSTGGTVNEKLFF.

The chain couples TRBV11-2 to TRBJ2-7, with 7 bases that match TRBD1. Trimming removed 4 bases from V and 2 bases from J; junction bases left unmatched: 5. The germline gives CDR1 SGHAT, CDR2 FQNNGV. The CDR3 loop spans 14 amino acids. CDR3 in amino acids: CASSSRDRTYEQYF. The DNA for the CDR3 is TGTGCCAGCAGCTCCCGGGACAGAACCTACGAGCAGTACTTC.

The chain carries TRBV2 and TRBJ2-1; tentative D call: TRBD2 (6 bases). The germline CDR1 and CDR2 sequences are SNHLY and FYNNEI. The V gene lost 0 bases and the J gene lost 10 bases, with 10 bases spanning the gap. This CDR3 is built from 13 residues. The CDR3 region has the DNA TGTGCCAGCAGTGAAGCGCTCGGAGGGGAGCAGTTCTTC. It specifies CASSEALGGEQFF.

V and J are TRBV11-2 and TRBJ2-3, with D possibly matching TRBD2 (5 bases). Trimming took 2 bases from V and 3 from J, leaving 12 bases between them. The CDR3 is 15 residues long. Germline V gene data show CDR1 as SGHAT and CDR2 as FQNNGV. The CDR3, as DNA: TGTGCCAGCAGCTTACGGAATCCGGGGACAGATACGCAGTATTTT. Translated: CASSLRNPGTDTQYF.

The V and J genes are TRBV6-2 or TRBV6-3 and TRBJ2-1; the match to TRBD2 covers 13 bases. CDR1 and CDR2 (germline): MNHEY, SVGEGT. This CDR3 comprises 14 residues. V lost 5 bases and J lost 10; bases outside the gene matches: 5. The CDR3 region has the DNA TGTGCCAGCAGTGAGCCGGGACTAGCGGGAGAGCAGTTCTTC. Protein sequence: CASSEPGLAGEQFF.

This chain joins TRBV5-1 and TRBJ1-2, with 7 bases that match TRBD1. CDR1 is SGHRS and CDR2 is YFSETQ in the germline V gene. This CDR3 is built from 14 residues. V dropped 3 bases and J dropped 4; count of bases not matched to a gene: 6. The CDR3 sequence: CASSYGQAPYGYTF. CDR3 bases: TGCGCCAGCAGCTATGGACAGGCCCCCTATGGCTACACCTTC. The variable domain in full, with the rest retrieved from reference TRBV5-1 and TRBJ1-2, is KAGVTQTPRYLIKTRGQQVTLSCSPISGHRSVSWYQQTPGQGLQFLFEYFSETQRNKGNFPGRFSGRQFSNSRSEMNVSTLELGDSALYLCASSYGQAPYGYTFGSGTRLTVV.

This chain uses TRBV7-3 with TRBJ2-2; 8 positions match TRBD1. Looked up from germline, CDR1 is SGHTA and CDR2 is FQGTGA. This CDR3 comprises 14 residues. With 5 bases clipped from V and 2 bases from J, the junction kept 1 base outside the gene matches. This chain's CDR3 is CASSGQGNTGELFF. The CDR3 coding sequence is TGTGCCAGCAGCGGACAGGGCAACACCGGGGAGCTGTTTTTT.

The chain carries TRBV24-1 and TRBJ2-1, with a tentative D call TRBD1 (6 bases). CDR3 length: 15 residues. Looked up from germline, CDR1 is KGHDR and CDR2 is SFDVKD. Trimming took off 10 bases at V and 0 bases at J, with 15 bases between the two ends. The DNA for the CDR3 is TGTGCCACAGGGGGAGCGGTAAGCTCCTACAATGAGCAGTTCTTC. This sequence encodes CATGGAVSSYNEQFF.

The CDR3 DNA follows: TGTGCCAGCAGCTTGGAGGGGTCCGGCAATCAGCCCCAGCATTTT. Amino acid sequence: CASSLEGSGNQPQHF. The V gene is TRBV5-4, the J gene TRBJ1-5; D perhaps matches TRBD1 (5 bases). V was trimmed by 0 bases and J by 2 bases, leaving 9 bases between them. Germline V lookup: CDR1 SGHNT, CDR2 YYREEE (reference sequence). The CDR3 extends over 15 amino acids. The complete variable domain, with remaining parts taken from reference TRBV5-4 and TRBJ1-5, reads ETGVTQSPTHLIKTRGQQVTLRCSSQSGHNTVSWYQQALGQGPQFIFQYYREEENGRGNFPPRFSGLQFPNYSSELNVNALELDDSALYLCASSLEGSGNQPQHFGDGTRLSIL.

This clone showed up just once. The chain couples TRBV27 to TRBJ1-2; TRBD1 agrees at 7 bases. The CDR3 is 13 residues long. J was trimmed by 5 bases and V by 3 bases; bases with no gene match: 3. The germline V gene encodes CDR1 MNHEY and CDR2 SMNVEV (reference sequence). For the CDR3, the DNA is TGTGCCAGCAGTTTCCAGGGGGGTTATGGCTACACCTTC. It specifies CASSFQGGYGYTF.

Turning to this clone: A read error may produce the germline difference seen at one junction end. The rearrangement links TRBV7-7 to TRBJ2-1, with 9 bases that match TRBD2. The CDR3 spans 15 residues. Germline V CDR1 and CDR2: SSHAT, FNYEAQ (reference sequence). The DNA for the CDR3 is TGTGCTAGCAGCTTAGCGGCTAGCGGGATCGGTGAGCAGTTCTTC. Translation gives CASSLAASGIGEQFF.

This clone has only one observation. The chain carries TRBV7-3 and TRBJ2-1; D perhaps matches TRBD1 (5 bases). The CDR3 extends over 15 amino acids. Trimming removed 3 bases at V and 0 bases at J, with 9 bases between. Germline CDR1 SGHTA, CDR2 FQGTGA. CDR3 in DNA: TGTGCCAGCAGCTTTAGTCAGGGCTCCTACAATGAGCAGTTCTTC. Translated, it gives CASSFSQGSYNEQFF.

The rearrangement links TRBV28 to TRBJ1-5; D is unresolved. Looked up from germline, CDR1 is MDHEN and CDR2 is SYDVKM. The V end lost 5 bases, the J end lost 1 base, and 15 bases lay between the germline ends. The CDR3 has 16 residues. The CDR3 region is CASSLLGSVSNQPQHF. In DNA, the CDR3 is TGTGCCAGCAGTCTCCTCGGATCGGTGAGCAATCAGCCCCAGCATTTT.

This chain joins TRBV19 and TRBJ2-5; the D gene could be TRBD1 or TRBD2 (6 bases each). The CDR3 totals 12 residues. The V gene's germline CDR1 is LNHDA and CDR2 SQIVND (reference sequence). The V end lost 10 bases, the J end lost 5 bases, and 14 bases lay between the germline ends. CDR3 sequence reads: CATKGGQETQYF. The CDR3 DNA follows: TGTGCCACCAAAGGGGGGCAGGAGACCCAGTACTTC.

The CDR3 reads CASSLPDRGTYGYTF. DNA of the CDR3: TGTGCCAGCAGTTTACCGGACAGGGGGACCTATGGCTACACCTTC. The chain links TRBV28 to TRBJ1-2; 10 nucleotides align to TRBD1. The J segment lost 4 bases and the V segment lost 2 bases, leaving 4 bases of the junction unmatched. Germline CDR1 MDHEN, CDR2 SYDVKM. The CDR3 runs 15 residues.

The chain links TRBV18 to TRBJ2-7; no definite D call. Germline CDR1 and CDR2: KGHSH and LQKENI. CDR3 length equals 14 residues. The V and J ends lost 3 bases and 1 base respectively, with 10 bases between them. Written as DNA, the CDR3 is TGTGCCAGCTCACCTGTGGCAGCTTCCTACGAGCAGTACTTC. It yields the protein CASSPVAASYEQYF.

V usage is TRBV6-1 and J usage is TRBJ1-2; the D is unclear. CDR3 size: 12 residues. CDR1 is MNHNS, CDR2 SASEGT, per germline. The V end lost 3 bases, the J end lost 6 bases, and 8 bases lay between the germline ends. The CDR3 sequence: CASSDRTDGYTF. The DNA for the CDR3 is TGTGCCAGCAGTGACCGGACGGATGGCTACACCTTC.